The 14 T cell receptor beta chains in this list originate from one sample, sequenced in a study of shared clonotypes between healthy human individuals. The data were produced by immunoSEQ multiplex PCR, yet TCRdb's version contains in-frame clones alone and is incomplete. The table shows 660,000 or so clones, with roughly 95% occurring only once. Cells designated naive CD8 were CD45RO-negative and were positively selected for CCR7, with terminally differentiated effector memory CD45RA+ cells excluded. Input material: naive CD8+ T cells sorted from blood. Receptors were obtained from a woman aged 25-40 years in good health.

The chain uses TRBV28 and TRBJ2-1, with 7 bases identical to TRBD2. From germline, CDR1 is MDHEN and CDR2 SYDVKM. J gave up 0 bases and V 2 bases, and 4 bases lay outside the gene matches. The CDR3 is 16 residues long. CDR3 nucleotides: TGTGCCAGCAGTTTAAGGACTAGTGGCTCCTACAATGAGCAGTTCTTC. It is translated as CASSLRTSGSYNEQFF.

The rearrangement joins TRBV27 to TRBJ2-7, with TRBD2 identical over 13 bases. The CDR3 has 14 amino acids. The junction had 9 bases not matched to a gene; V was cut back by 6 bases and J by 10 bases. CDR1 is MNHEY and CDR2 is SMNVEV in the germline V gene (reference sequence). CDR3 sequence: CASSRGLAGEIQYF. DNA of the CDR3: TGTGCCAGCAGCCGCGGACTAGCGGGAGAAATACAGTACTTC.

This rearrangement joins TRBV19 to TRBJ2-1; a possible D gene is TRBD2 (5 bases). Germline lookup yields CDR1 LNHDA and CDR2 SQIVND (reference sequence). This CDR3 region has 16 residues. The germline V and J ends were trimmed by 4 bases and 5 bases, with 18 bases remaining between them. The CDR3 DNA reads TGTGCCAGTAGTACCTTTACTAGTCTGGAGGACAATGAGCAGTTCTTC. Amino acid sequence: CASSTFTSLEDNEQFF.

The rearrangement uses TRBV19 and TRBJ1-5, with a weak D call TRBD1 (5 bases). Germline V lookup: CDR1 LNHDA, CDR2 SQIVND (reference sequence). The length of the CDR3 is 15 residues. Trimming left V 7 bases short and J 0 bases short, with 13 bases between. The CDR3 loop is CASTPDSYSNQPQHF. CDR3 bases: TGTGCCAGTACCCCAGACAGTTATAGCAATCAGCCCCAGCATTTT.

The CDR3 DNA reads as TGTGCCAGCAGTTTATATGCGGGAGTCGCCTACAATGAGCAGTTCTTC. Translation: CASSLYAGVAYNEQFF. The chain couples TRBV27 to TRBJ2-1, with TRBD2 matching over 7 bases. This CDR3 region has 16 residues. Germline trimming cut 1 base from V and 2 bases from J; bases unmatched to any gene: 5. Germline V gives CDR1 MNHEY, CDR2 SMNVEV (reference sequence).

The chain recombines TRBV15 with TRBJ2-7; 13 bases are shared with TRBD2. Trimming cost V 2 bases and J 2 bases; bases outside gene matches: 3. The germline V gene encodes CDR1 LNHNV and CDR2 YYDKDF (reference sequence). This CDR3 region has 16 residues. CDR3 DNA sequence: TGTGCCACCAGCAGAACTAGCGGGAGGGCCCCCTACGAGCAGTACTTC. Its translation: CATSRTSGRAPYEQYF.

The J gene is TRBJ2-1, the V gene TRBV2; D may be TRBD2 (7 bases). V lost 3 bases, J lost 7 bases, and 16 bases lay in between. Germline V lookup: CDR1 SNHLY, CDR2 FYNNEI. The CDR3 is made up of 15 amino acids. CDR3 amino acids: CASSDGRGNGNEQFF. In DNA form, the CDR3 reads TGTGCCAGCAGTGATGGGAGGGGGAATGGGAATGAGCAGTTCTTC.

V usage is TRBV7-3 and J usage is TRBJ2-1; 9 nucleotides match TRBD2. The CDR3 length is 15 residues. V shed 5 bases and J 3 bases; nucleotides not matched to a gene: 5. The germline CDR1 and CDR2 sequences are SGHTA and FQGTGA. The CDR3 nucleotides are TGTGCCAGCAGCGTGATAGCGGGAGACTACAATGAGCAGTTCTTC. Amino acid sequence: CASSVIAGDYNEQFF.

The V gene is TRBV25-1, the J gene TRBJ2-1; D remains unclear. This CDR3 region has 12 residues. Germline V gene lookup returns CDR1 MGHDK and CDR2 SYGVNS. V lost 1 base and J lost 6, with 4 bases in between. CDR3 in DNA: TGTGCCAGCAGTGAATGGGCCAATGAGCAGTTCTTC. Protein product: CASSEWANEQFF.

The gene calls are TRBV9 and TRBJ2-7, with 10 bases lining up with TRBD2. The germline CDR1 and CDR2 sequences are SGDLS and YYNGEE. The CDR3 contains 15 residues. Trimming at V came to 4 bases and at J to 3 bases, leaving 7 bases not matched to a gene. CDR3 sequence (DNA): TGTGCCAGCAGCCCGCGGACTAGCGGAGACTACGAGCAGTACTTC. Translation: CASSPRTSGDYEQYF.

V is TRBV4-1 and J is TRBJ1-6; D is ambiguous. V lost 0 bases and J 0 bases, leaving 9 bases between the germline ends. This CDR3 is built from 17 residues. CDR1 is MGHRA and CDR2 is YSYEKL in the germline V gene. CDR3 sequence (DNA): TGCGCCAGCAGCCAAGATTTTCTCAGCTCCTATAATTCACCCCTCCACTTT. This translates into CASSQDFLSSYNSPLHF.

The rearrangement uses TRBV28 and TRBJ2-3, with unresolved D. Trimming cost V 8 bases and J 6 bases, with 9 bases left between them. This CDR3 has 11 amino acids. CDR1 and CDR2 (germline): MDHEN, SYDVKM. This chain's CDR3 is CASLRGDTQYF. The CDR3 coding sequence is TGTGCCAGCCTACGTGGGGATACGCAGTATTTT.

J is TRBJ1-2 and V is TRBV2, with D tentatively TRBD1 (5 bases). V was trimmed by 8 bases and J by 0 bases, leaving 10 bases between them. The CDR3 spans 13 residues. The V gene's germline CDR1 is SNHLY and CDR2 FYNNEI. CDR3 bases: TGTGCCAGCGACAGCTTAGCTAACTATGGCTACACCTTC. It specifies CASDSLANYGYTF. The full variable domain, its missing parts supplied by reference TRBV2 and TRBJ1-2, is EPEVTQTPSHQVTQMGQEVILRCVPISNHLYFYWYRQILGQKVEFLVSFYNNEISEKSEIFDDQFSVERPDGSNFTLKIRSTKLEDSAMYFCASDSLANYGYTFGSGTRLTVV.

CDR3: CASSLVGGKETQYF. CDR3 nucleotides: TGTGCCAGCAGCTTAGTAGGGGGCAAGGAGACCCAGTACTTC. The V call is TRBV13, the J call TRBJ2-5, with 7 bases that match TRBD1. V shed 1 base and J 5 bases; nucleotides not matched to a gene: 4. This CDR3 has 14 residues. Germline CDR1 is PRHDT and CDR2 is FYEKMQ (reference sequence).